Listed below are T cell receptor beta chains from one sample, sequenced in a study of blood T cell repertoires in COVID-19. TCRdb's table, derived via immunoSEQ multiplex PCR, lists solely in-frame clones and lacks some. Here the sample spans approximately 100,000 clones, over 70% being singletons. Material: peripheral blood. The receptors were gathered from a man between 50 and 59 years old with acute or convalescent COVID-19. Both conserved end residues are part of each CDR3.

V gene	J gene	CDR3 length	CDR3 protein
TRBV30	TRBJ1-2	12	CAWSRGQGGYTF
TRBV6-1	TRBJ1-5	16	CASSVTGRVSNQPQHF
TRBV5-6	TRBJ2-4	15	CASSLLAGDKNIQYF
TRBV12-5	TRBJ1-4	11	CASGLGGKLFF
TRBV28	TRBJ2-7	15	CASSFSGLGPYEQYF
TRBV14	TRBJ2-3	11	CASSQRLTQYF
TRBV5-5	TRBJ1-1	14	CASSSGLDNTEAFF
TRBV7-2	TRBJ2-7	13	CASSFGGRGEQYF
TRBV23-1	TRBJ2-7	16	CASSQSRQSAWGEQYF
TRBV12-3/TRBV12-4	TRBJ2-7	12	CASSSYRGEQYF
TRBV19	TRBJ2-7	13	CASSTSTGYEQYF
TRBV5-1	TRBJ2-7	15	CASSFGGQGYREQYF
TRBV27	TRBJ2-6	15	CASSLGRSGANVLTF
TRBV6-5	TRBJ2-1	14	CASRGLAGNGEQFF
TRBV18	TRBJ2-1	13	CASSQQSYNEQFF
TRBV29-1	TRBJ2-7	13	CSGSGGATYEQYF
TRBV27	TRBJ2-5	15	CASSLSGTPQGGQYF
TRBV28	TRBJ1-4	14	CASSLRQGNEKLFF
TRBV9	TRBJ2-7	15	CASSPQDRGAGEQYF
TRBV25-1	TRBJ2-2	17	CASSGKREGLFTGELFF
TRBV12-5	TRBJ2-1	17	CASGFSQTSGRAYEQFF
TRBV28	TRBJ1-5	15	CASTAGQRGNQPQHF
TRBV5-1	TRBJ2-1	16	CASSLGSLAAKHEQFF
TRBV30	TRBJ1-5	14	CAWSVGQGGQPQHF